The sequence of this T cell receptor (beta chain) was determined in a study of early T cells in non-severe SARS-CoV-2 infection. Study at large: RNA in bulk from unsorted whole blood was sequenced, and chains were unpaired.

Individual cDNA molecules each received unique molecular identifiers attached to them. TCRdb processed the 5' RACE reads anew with MiXCR; each CDR3 protein has one entry. The table shows over 60,000 distinct CDR3 sequences, with 10% occurring only once. This clonotype has only a few counts. Its target is unknown. Study-wide results and caveats: Matching results from VDJdb favored anti-spike CD8 responses, leaving private and CD4 specificities undetected.

In germline, CDR1 is MGHDK, CDR2 SYGVNS. The CDR3 loop spans 16 amino acids. With V trimmed by 2 bases and J by 10 bases, 10 bases remained unmatched. This clonotype was sampled from an adult who was a healthcare worker with PCR-confirmed SARS-CoV-2 infection or an uninfected control (not recorded which). Specimen: whole blood, collected at baseline. The rearrangement joins TRBV25-1 to TRBJ1-6, with 8 bases that match TRBD1. The CDR3 here is CASSELHTGGESPLHF. The CDR3 DNA sequence: TGTGCCAGCAGTGAACTTCACACAGGGGGGGAATCACCCCTCCACTTT.